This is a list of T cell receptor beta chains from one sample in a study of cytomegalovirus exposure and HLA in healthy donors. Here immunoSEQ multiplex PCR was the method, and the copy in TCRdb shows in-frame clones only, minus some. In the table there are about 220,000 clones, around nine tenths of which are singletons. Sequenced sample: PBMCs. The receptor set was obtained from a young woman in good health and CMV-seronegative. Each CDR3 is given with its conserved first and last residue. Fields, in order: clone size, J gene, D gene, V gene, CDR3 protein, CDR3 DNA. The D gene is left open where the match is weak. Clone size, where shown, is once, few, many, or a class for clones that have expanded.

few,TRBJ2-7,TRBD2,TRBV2,CASSPRTSGPYEQYF,TGTGCCAGCAGTCCCCGGACTAGCGGCCCCTACGAGCAGTACTTC
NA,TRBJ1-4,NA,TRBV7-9,CASSLGATGTREKLFF,TGTGCCAGCAGCCTAGGGGCTACAGGGACCCGGGAAAAACTGTTTTTT
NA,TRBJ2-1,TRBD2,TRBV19,CASPGLAGLAYEQFF,TGTGCCAGTCCGGGACTAGCGGGATTAGCATATGAGCAGTTCTTC
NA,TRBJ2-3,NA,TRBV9,CASSVGAIRDTQYF,TGTGCCAGCAGCGTAGGGGCTATCAGAGATACGCAGTATTTT
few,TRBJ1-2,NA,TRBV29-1,CSVLYYGYTF,TGCAGCGTTCTCTACTATGGCTACACCTTC
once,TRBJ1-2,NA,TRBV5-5,CASSSPTGLAGGYTF,TGTGCCAGCAGCTCCCCGACAGGCTTAGCGGGAGGCTACACCTTC
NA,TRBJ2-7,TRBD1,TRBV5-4,CASSSGQGRDEQYF,TGTGCCAGCAGCTCGGGACAGGGGAGGGACGAGCAGTACTTC
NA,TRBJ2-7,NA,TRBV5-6,CASSLYGAGAREQYF,TGTGCCAGCAGCTTGTACGGGGCAGGGGCGAGGGAGCAGTACTTC
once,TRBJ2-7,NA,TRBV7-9,CASSLSRGYEQYF,TGTGCCAGCAGCTTGTCGCGGGGCTACGAGCAGTACTTC
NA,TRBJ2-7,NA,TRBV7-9,CASSARNRDEQYF,TGTGCCAGCAGCGCACGGAACAGGGACGAGCAGTACTTC
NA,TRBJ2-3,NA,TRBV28,CASSFVSAGIPNTDTQYF,TGTGCCAGCAGTTTTGTTTCCGCGGGGATACCGAACACAGATACGCAGTATTTT
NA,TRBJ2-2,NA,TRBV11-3,CASSLGRGDPNTGELFF,TGTGCCAGCAGCCTGGGGCGGGGAGACCCGAACACCGGGGAGCTGTTTTTT
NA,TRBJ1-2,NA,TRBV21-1,CASSNSTKTGGGDNYGYTF,TGTGCCAGCAGCAACTCCACTAAGACAGGGGGCGGTGATAACTATGGCTACACCTTC
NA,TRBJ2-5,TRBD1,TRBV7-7,CASSDGQGLFWETQYF,TGTGCTAGCAGCGATGGACAGGGCTTATTTTGGGAGACCCAGTACTTC
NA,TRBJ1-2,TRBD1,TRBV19,CASSGDRGGYTF,TGTGCCAGTAGTGGCGACAGGGGCGGCTACACCTTC
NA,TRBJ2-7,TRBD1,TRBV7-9,CASSLPGTGGDHYEQYF,TGTGCCAGCAGCTTACCTGGGACAGGGGGCGACCACTACGAGCAGTACTTC
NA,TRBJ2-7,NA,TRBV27,CASGHGLSTYEQYF,TGTGCCAGCGGACATGGACTAAGTACATACGAGCAGTACTTC
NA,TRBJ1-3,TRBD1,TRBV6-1,CASSAGQGGNTIYF,TGTGCCAGCAGTGCGGGACAGGGAGGAAACACCATATATTTT
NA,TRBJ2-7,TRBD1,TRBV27,CASRAGQGATFEQYF,TGTGCCAGCAGGGCAGGTCAGGGGGCGACCTTCGAGCAGTACTTC
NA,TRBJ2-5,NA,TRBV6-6,CAVSTGVWETQYF,TGTGCCGTCAGCACCGGGGTGTGGGAGACCCAGTACTTC
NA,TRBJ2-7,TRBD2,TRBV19,CASSIAALVSGSYEQYF,TGTGCCAGTAGTATAGCCGCCCTTGTTAGCGGGAGCTACGAGCAGTACTTC
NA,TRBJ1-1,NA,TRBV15,CATSPGGGAREAFF,TGTGCCACCAGCCCCGGCGGGGGGGCCCGTGAAGCTTTCTTT
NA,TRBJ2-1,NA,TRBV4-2,CASSQLGTSNEQFF,TGTGCCAGCAGCCAGCTCGGGACTTCGAATGAGCAGTTCTTC
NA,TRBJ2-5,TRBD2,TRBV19,CASRSGRVQETQYF,TGTGCCAGTAGGAGCGGGAGGGTCCAAGAGACCCAGTACTTC
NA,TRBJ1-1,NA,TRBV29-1,CSVAAERMNTEAFF,TGCAGCGTTGCCGCGGAGAGAATGAACACTGAAGCTTTCTTT
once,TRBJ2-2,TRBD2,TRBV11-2,CASSYGTSGIYSSGELFF,TGTGCCAGCAGCTACGGGACTAGCGGGATTTATTCGTCCGGGGAGCTGTTTTTT
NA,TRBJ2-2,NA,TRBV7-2,CASSRSSTNTGELFF,TGTGCCAGCAGCCGTAGCTCCACGAACACCGGGGAGCTGTTTTTT
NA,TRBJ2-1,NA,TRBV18,CASSPWRQHNEQFF,TGTGCCAGCTCACCATGGAGACAGCACAATGAGCAGTTCTTC
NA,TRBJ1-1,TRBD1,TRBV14,CASSQELGTGHTEAFF,TGTGCCAGCAGCCAAGAACTTGGGACAGGCCACACTGAAGCTTTCTTT
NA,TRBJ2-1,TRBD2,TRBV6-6,CASSSVPSGMGGEQFF,TGTGCCAGCAGTTCCGTACCTAGCGGGATGGGGGGTGAGCAGTTCTTC
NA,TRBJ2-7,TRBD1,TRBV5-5,CASSWTGGSYEQYF,TGTGCCAGCAGTTGGACAGGGGGATCCTACGAGCAGTACTTC
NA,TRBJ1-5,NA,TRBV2,CASRGGLGPSSNQPQHF,TGTGCCAGCAGGGGAGGACTGGGACCTTCGAGCAATCAGCCCCAGCATTTT
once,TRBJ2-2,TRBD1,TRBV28,CASSPMDRFDGELFF,TGTGCCAGCAGTCCGATGGACAGGTTCGACGGGGAGCTGTTTTTT
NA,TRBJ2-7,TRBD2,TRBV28,CASSSYPGLAGLGLRGYEQYF,TGTGCCAGCAGCAGTTACCCGGGACTAGCGGGACTCGGGTTGAGGGGCTACGAGCAGTACTTC
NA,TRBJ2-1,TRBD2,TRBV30,CAWNQRESYNEQFF,TGTGCCTGGAACCAGCGGGAGTCCTACAATGAGCAGTTCTTC
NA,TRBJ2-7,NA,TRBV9,CASSALTSSEQYF,TGTGCCAGCAGCGCCCTTACTAGCAGCGAGCAGTACTTC
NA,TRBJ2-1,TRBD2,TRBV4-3,CASSQDSLAGAYNEQFF,TGCGCCAGCAGCCAAGATTCCCTAGCGGGAGCTTACAATGAGCAGTTCTTC
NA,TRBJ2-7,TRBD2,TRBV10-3,CAISEGLAGGSGEQYF,TGTGCCATCAGTGAGGGTCTAGCGGGAGGGAGCGGCGAGCAGTACTTC
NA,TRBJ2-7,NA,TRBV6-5,CASSWELGPGGEQYF,TGTGCCAGCAGTTGGGAACTAGGACCCGGCGGGGAGCAGTACTTC
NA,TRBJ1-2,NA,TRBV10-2,CASSEGGASPYTF,TGCGCCAGCAGTGAGGGGGGCGCTTCCCCCTACACCTTC
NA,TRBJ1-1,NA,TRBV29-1,CSVEVYQLNTEAFF,TGCAGCGTAGAGGTGTATCAGCTGAACACTGAAGCTTTCTTT
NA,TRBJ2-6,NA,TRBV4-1,CASSQVADPSVRANVLTF,TGCGCCAGCAGCCAGGTTGCCGATCCCAGTGTGCGGGCCAACGTCCTGACTTTC